Sequencing of this T cell receptor (beta chain) was carried out in a study of cytomegalovirus exposure and HLA in healthy donors. The study's findings and limits: The authors judged a highly shared variant cluster likely a sequencing artifact. The study put 150 to 200 TCR beta chains on its list as cytomegalovirus-associated.

Use of 60 Vbeta and 13 Jbeta primers characterized the PCR. This table comes from immunoSEQ multiplex PCR, and its TCRdb copy is limited to in-frame clones, with some not included. The sample consists of about 130,000 clones, around 70% of them appearing once. About this clone: Its antigen is not identified.

The TCR was taken from a man in his forties in good health and CMV-seropositive. Sequencing was performed on PBMCs.

CDR3 in amino acids: CASSANLRQGSFQEAFF. Written as DNA, the CDR3 is TGTGCCAGCAGCGCCAACCTAAGACAGGGATCATTTCAAGAAGCTTTCTTT. The genes are TRBV9 and TRBJ1-1, with 7 bases that match TRBD1. V shed 3 bases and J 8 bases; nucleotides not matched to a gene: 19. The CDR3 sequence is 17 residues long. Germline CDR1 is SGDLS and CDR2 is YYNGEE.